This T cell receptor beta chain came from a study of cytomegalovirus exposure and HLA in healthy donors. For the study at large: An analysis done earlier identified some 120 million unique TCR beta sequences from around 180 million T cells. General study points: Common viral pathogens seemed to be connected with several of the most significant clusters, according to a later analysis. The authors later found most CMV-associated TCR beta chains appeared HLA-restricted. Presence/absence analyses treated sequencing depth as roughly uniform across donors.

Germline-derived CDR1 and CDR2 are LNHDA and SQIVND (reference sequence). The ends were cut back, 8 bases at V and 0 bases at J, with 20 bases in the middle. CDR3 size: 17 residues. Worth noting for this clone: Antigen unknown.

This PCR relied on a set of 60 Vbeta primers and 13 Jbeta primers. The method was immunoSEQ multiplex PCR; TCRdb's version includes in-frame clones alone and lacks a portion of them. This table has tens of thousands of clones, over 70% appearing once. The chain uses TRBV19 and TRBJ2-1, with a tentative D call TRBD2 (6 bases). The material sequenced was PBMCs. The clonotype comes from a man aged 50-60 years in good health and CMV-seropositive. The CDR3: CASRSSGGDHSYNEQFF. The CDR3 DNA reads TGTGCCAGTCGCTCGTCGGGCGGGGACCACTCCTACAATGAGCAGTTCTTC.